The TCR beta chain under discussion was sequenced for a study of beta chain features in type 1 diabetes. Study-wide results and limits: cDNA-based sequencing might over-represent cells highly expressing TCR. Whether HLA type influences TCRB rearrangement remained unresolved here.

Regarding this clone: Antigen specificity is unknown.

Germline V gene data show CDR1 as MNHNY and CDR2 as SVGAGI (reference sequence). Trimming removed 6 bases at V and 2 bases at J, with 15 bases between. This CDR3 has 15 residues. Every sorted population was more than 95% pure. Expressed TCRB transcripts were sequenced, since all the RNA that had been isolated was reverse transcribed. The method was immunoSEQ multiplex PCR; TCRdb's version includes in-frame clones alone and lacks a portion of them. This sample has 40,000 to 45,000 clones, with around 50% found just once. The chain carries TRBV6-6 and TRBJ2-3; possible D gene TRBD2, 6 bases. The TCR comes from a woman aged 18-29 years in good health. The material sequenced was Tregs from blood. The CDR3: CASRRRGGATDTQYF. As DNA, the CDR3 is TGTGCCAGCAGAAGAAGGGGAGGTGCCACAGATACGCAGTATTTT.